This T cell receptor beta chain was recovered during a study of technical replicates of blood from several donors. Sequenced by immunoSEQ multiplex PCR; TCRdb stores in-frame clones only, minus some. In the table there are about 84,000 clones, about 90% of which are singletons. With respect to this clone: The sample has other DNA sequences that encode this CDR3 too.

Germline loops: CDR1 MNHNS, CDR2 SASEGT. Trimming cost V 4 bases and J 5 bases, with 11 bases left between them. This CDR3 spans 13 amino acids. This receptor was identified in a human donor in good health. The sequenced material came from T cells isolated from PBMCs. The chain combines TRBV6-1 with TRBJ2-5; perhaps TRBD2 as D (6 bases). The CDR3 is CASSALARETQYF. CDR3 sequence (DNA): TGTGCCAGCAGTGCCCTAGCGCGGGAGACCCAGTACTTC.